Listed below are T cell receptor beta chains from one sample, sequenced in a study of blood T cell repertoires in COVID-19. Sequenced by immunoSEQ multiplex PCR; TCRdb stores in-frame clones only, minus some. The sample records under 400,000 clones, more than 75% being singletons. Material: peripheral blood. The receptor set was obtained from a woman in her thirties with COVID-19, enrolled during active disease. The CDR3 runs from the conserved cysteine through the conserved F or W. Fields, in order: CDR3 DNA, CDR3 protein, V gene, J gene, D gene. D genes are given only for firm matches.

TGTGCCAGCAGCCAAGATAGGACAGGGGGGAGCTCCTACAATGAGCAGTTCTTC,CASSQDRTGGSSYNEQFF,TRBV3-1/TRBV3-2,TRBJ2-1,TRBD1
TGTGCCAGCAGCTCAAAGACAGGGAACACTGAAGCTTTCTTT,CASSSKTGNTEAFF,TRBV7-9,TRBJ1-1,-
TGTGCCTGGAGTGTACAGGCTAGCGGGAATACGCAGTATTTT,CAWSVQASGNTQYF,TRBV30,TRBJ2-3,TRBD2
TGTGCTTCCACCCCAGGGACAACTAATGAAAAACTGTTTTTT,CASTPGTTNEKLFF,TRBV2,TRBJ1-4,-
TGTGCCAGCAGTGGGGGCCACCCCTTGCCCAAAAACATTCAGTACTTC,CASSGGHPLPKNIQYF,TRBV6-1,TRBJ2-4,-
TGTGCCAGCAGCCAGGCCTGGGGAGAGAACACTGAAGCTTTCTTT,CASSQAWGENTEAFF,TRBV5-6,TRBJ1-1,-
TGCGCCAGCCGAAGGTCCCAGCGGGAGCATCGTGAGCAGTTCTTC,CASRRSQREHREQFF,TRBV4-1,TRBJ2-1,TRBD2
TGCGCCAGCAGTGAGTCTAAGGCAGGGTCCCTCACAGATACGCAGTATTTT,CASSESKAGSLTDTQYF,TRBV10-1,TRBJ2-3,-
TGTGCCAGCAGCCAAGGACTGGGCGGCTATGGCTACACCTTC,CASSQGLGGYGYTF,TRBV7-2,TRBJ1-2,-
TGTGCCAGCAGTTCGACTGTTGACATTCAGTACTTC,CASSSTVDIQYF,TRBV7-2,TRBJ2-4,-
TGTGCCAGCAGCTTGGGACAGAACTATGGCTACACCTTC,CASSLGQNYGYTF,TRBV11-1,TRBJ1-2,TRBD1
TGTGCCAGCAGTTACTTCCCCGGGACTAGCTACGAGCAGTACTTC,CASSYFPGTSYEQYF,TRBV6-5,TRBJ2-7,TRBD2
TGTGCCAGCAGTTTAAGGGGCAGGGGAAACTATGGCTACACCTTC,CASSLRGRGNYGYTF,TRBV27,TRBJ1-2,-